This T cell receptor beta chain is drawn from a study of CD8 T cells in ankylosing spondylitis. The germline V gene has CDR1 SGHRS and CDR2 YFSETQ. This CDR3 has 15 residues. V dropped 4 bases and J dropped 1; count of bases not matched to a gene: 7. TCRdb called the 5' RACE reads again in MiXCR, with one record for every CDR3 protein. The table shows about 64,000 distinct CDR3 sequences, with 6% to 8% occurring only once. In this sample, this clonotype is medium-sized (0.01 to 0.1%). The rearrangement joins TRBV5-1 to TRBJ1-1; the match to TRBD1 covers 7 bases. The sequenced material came from synovial fluid, either unsorted or a sorted T cell fraction (not recorded which). The source of this sequence is a male donor with ankylosing spondylitis. The CDR3 protein is CASSKTGTANTEAFF. CDR3 in DNA: TGCGCCAGCAGCAAAACCGGGACAGCGAACACTGAAGCTTTCTTT.